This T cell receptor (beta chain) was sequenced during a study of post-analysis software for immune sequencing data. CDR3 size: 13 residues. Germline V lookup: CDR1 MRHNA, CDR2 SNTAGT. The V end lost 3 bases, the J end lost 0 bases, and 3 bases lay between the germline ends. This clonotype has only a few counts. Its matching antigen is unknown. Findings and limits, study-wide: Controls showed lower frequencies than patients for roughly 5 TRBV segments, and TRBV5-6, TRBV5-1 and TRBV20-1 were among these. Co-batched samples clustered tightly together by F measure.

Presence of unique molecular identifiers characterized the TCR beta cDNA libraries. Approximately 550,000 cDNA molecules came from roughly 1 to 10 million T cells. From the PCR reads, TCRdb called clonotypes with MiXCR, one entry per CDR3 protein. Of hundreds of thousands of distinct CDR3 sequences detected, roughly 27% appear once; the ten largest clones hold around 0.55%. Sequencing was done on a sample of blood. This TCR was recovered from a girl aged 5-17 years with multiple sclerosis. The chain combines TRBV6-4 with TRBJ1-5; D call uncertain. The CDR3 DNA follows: TGTGCCAGCAGTGAGGGTAGCAATCAGCCCCAGCATTTT. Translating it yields CASSEGSNQPQHF.